This T cell receptor (beta chain) derives from a study of cytomegalovirus exposure and HLA in healthy donors. General study results and limits: About 87% or about 30% of the time was how often most TCR beta V segments were productive, according to an earlier analysis.

The ends lost 1 base at V and 0 bases at J; junction bases unmatched: 8. CDR3 length equals 18 residues. Germline loops: CDR1 SGHDN, CDR2 FVKESK. This clone was detected only a few times. The antigen remains undetermined. This PCR relied on a set of 60 Vbeta primers and 13 Jbeta primers. Only in-frame clones appear in the TCRdb table, and some are missing; sequencing was by immunoSEQ multiplex PCR. The data show about 130,000 clones, around 70% seen once. The sequenced material came from PBMCs. The chain carries TRBV14 and TRBJ1-2; 10 nucleotides agree with TRBD1. The sequence was obtained from a man aged 40-55 years in good health and CMV-seropositive. CDR3 protein: CASSQAGTGAYPNYGYTF. The DNA for the CDR3 is TGTGCCAGCAGCCAAGCCGGGACAGGGGCCTATCCTAACTATGGCTACACCTTC.